The 22 T cell receptor beta chains listed next were all sequenced from one sample in a study of shared clonotypes between healthy human individuals. TCRdb keeps only in-frame clones here, not all; method: immunoSEQ multiplex PCR. The sample holds about 820,000 clones; almost 95% are singletons and the top ten take less than 25%. Terminally differentiated effector memory CD45RA+ cells were excluded by CCR7 positive selection of CD45RO-negative cells. The sample comprised naive CD8+ T cells sorted from blood. These receptors were collected from a man between 25 and 39 years old in good health.

Remarks on this clone: The sample carries other DNA sequences with the same CDR3. V gene TRBV29-1 combines with J gene TRBJ1-2; a possible D gene is TRBD1 (6 bases). CDR1 is SQVTM, CDR2 ANQGSEA, per germline. V gave up 6 bases and J gave up 3 bases, with 8 bases separating them. This CDR3 contains 11 residues. The CDR3 DNA follows: TGCAGCGTCAGGGGAGACTATGGCTACACCTTC. This codes for CSVRGDYGYTF.

This sequence joins TRBV28 and TRBJ2-7; possibly TRBD2 for D (6 bases). The V and J ends lost 5 bases and 3 bases respectively, with 8 bases between them. Germline V gives CDR1 MDHEN, CDR2 SYDVKM. CDR3 length equals 12 residues. Here the CDR3 reads CASSTGDYEQYF. CDR3 DNA: TGTGCCAGCAGTACGGGAGACTACGAGCAGTACTTC.

The genes are TRBV19 and TRBJ2-1; D not resolved. Germline loops: CDR1 LNHDA, CDR2 SQIVND (reference sequence). CDR3 size: 14 residues. V was shortened by 5 bases and J by 0 bases, with 8 bases between the two germline ends. The CDR3 bases are TGTGCCAGTAGTCCCAGCCTCTCCTACAATGAGCAGTTCTTC. Its protein is CASSPSLSYNEQFF. The whole variable domain, remainder taken from reference TRBV19 and TRBJ2-1, is DGGITQSPKYLFRKEGQNVTLSCEQNLNHDAMYWYRQDPGQGLRLIYYSQIVNDFQKGDIAEGYSVSREKKESFPLTVTSAQKNPTAFYLCASSPSLSYNEQFFGPGTRLTVL.

The chain has TRBV6-6 and TRBJ2-5; D is uncertain. Per germline, CDR1 MNHNY and CDR2 SVGAGI (reference sequence). Trimming pared 0 bases from V and 1 base from J, leaving 12 bases between. This CDR3 has 16 amino acids. The CDR3 DNA follows: TGTGCCAGCAGTTACTCGAGTCAAAATCCCCAAGAGACCCAGTACTTC. Its protein product is CASSYSSQNPQETQYF.

This clone was counted a single time. The chain combines TRBV7-9 with TRBJ2-5; 9 bases match TRBD2. The CDR3 has 15 amino acids. From germline, CDR1 is SEHNR and CDR2 FQNEAQ (reference sequence). The J segment lost 4 bases and the V segment lost 5 bases, leaving 8 bases of the junction unmatched. The CDR3 bases are TGTGCCAGCAGCCCGCGTGATAGCGGGAGAGAGACCCAGTACTTC. Translation gives CASSPRDSGRETQYF. Based on the CDR3 plus reference TRBV7-9 and TRBJ2-5, the full variable domain is DTGVSQNPRHKITKRGQNVTFRCDPISEHNRLYWYRQTLGQGPEFLTYFQNEAQLEKSRLLSDRFSAERPKGSFSTLEIQRTEQGDSAMYLCASSPRDSGRETQYFGPGTRLLVL.

On this clone itself: The same CDR3 arises from other DNA sequences in this sample as well. The rearrangement links TRBV27 to TRBJ2-7, with D possibly being TRBD1 (5 bases). The CDR3 runs 15 residues. V lost 0 bases to trimming and J lost 3 bases, with 12 bases between them. Germline loops: CDR1 MNHEY, CDR2 SMNVEV (reference sequence). The CDR3 region is CASSLSGQGDYEQYF. For the CDR3, the DNA is TGTGCCAGCAGTTTATCCGGCCAGGGTGACTACGAGCAGTACTTC.

This clone showed up just once. This rearrangement joins TRBV6-5 to TRBJ1-1, with 7 bases fitting TRBD1. CDR3 length: 15 residues. CDR1 and CDR2 from the germline V gene are MNHEY and SVGAGI. Losses at the gene ends were 5 bases for V and 0 bases for J; bases not matched to a gene: 6. CDR3 DNA sequence: TGTGCCAGCAGTCCCGGAGGACAGGTGAACACTGAAGCTTTCTTT. Encoded protein: CASSPGGQVNTEAFF.

The chain joins TRBV29-1 to TRBJ2-1; 8 nucleotides line up with TRBD2. The CDR3 is 17 residues long. With V trimmed by 1 base and J by 1 base, 9 bases remained unmatched. Germline assignment: CDR1 SQVTM and CDR2 ANQGSEA. In nucleotides, the CDR3 is TGCAGCGTTGAAGGTTTGGCTAGCGGGCTGTCCTACAATGAGCAGTTCTTC. The encoded protein is CSVEGLASGLSYNEQFF.

This clone occurred once. The rearrangement joins TRBV29-1 to TRBJ2-2; 9 positions agree with TRBD1. The CDR3 totals 14 residues. Per germline, CDR1 SQVTM and CDR2 ANQGSEA. V was clipped by 5 bases and J by 5 bases; unmatched bases: 6. CDR3 residues: CSVSGTGLTGELFF. The CDR3 coding sequence is TGCAGCGTTTCCGGGACAGGGTTGACCGGGGAGCTGTTTTTT.

The J gene is TRBJ2-1, the V gene TRBV14; 9 nucleotides line up with TRBD1. The CDR3 is made up of 16 amino acids. Germline CDR1 SGHDN, CDR2 FVKESK. V dropped 2 bases and J dropped 6; count of bases not matched to a gene: 8. CDR3 sequence reads: CASSQMPGQGSNEQFF. For the CDR3, the DNA is TGTGCCAGCAGCCAAATGCCGGGACAGGGTAGCAATGAGCAGTTCTTC.

This sequence joins TRBV10-2 and TRBJ2-1; 13 bases are shared with TRBD2. Germline V CDR1 and CDR2: WSHSY, SAAADI. CDR3 length equals 16 residues. The trim removed 4 bases at V and 8 bases at J, leaving 8 bases unmatched. The DNA for the CDR3 is TGCGCCAGCAGTGGTCCACTAGCGGGAGGGATCTATGAGCAGTTCTTC. Translating gives CASSGPLAGGIYEQFF.

The CDR3 nucleotides read TGTGCCTGGAGCGACCGGGATCAAGATGGCTACACCTTC. This gives the protein CAWSDRDQDGYTF. This chain joins TRBV30 and TRBJ1-2; no reliable D call. V was cut by 3 bases and J by 6 bases, with 14 bases left in between. The CDR3 consists of 13 residues. Germline CDR1 reads GTSNPN; CDR2 reads SVGIG (reference sequence).

J is TRBJ2-3 and V is TRBV19; perhaps TRBD1 as D (6 bases). CDR3 length: 13 residues. Germline CDR1 and CDR2: LNHDA and SQIVND (reference sequence). V dropped 6 bases and J dropped 6 bases, with 13 bases sitting between them. CDR3 DNA sequence: TGTGCCAGTAGCCCCTGGGGGCATGATACGCAGTATTTT. It is translated as CASSPWGHDTQYF.

V usage is TRBV10-3 and J usage is TRBJ1-3; no clear D gene. This CDR3 contains 17 residues. Trimming removed 4 bases from V and 0 bases from J, with 16 bases in between. Per germline, CDR1 ENHRY and CDR2 SYGVKD. CDR3 coding DNA: TGTGCCATCAGTGTCCGGTCGACCTCAAACTCTGGAAACACCATATATTTT. This codes for CAISVRSTSNSGNTIYF.

This chain connects TRBV4-2 to TRBJ2-3; the D gene is possibly TRBD1 (6 bases). The CDR3 has 16 residues. Per the germline V gene, CDR1 is LGHNA and CDR2 is YNFKEQ. The V and J ends lost 3 bases and 3 bases respectively, with 16 bases between them. The DNA of the CDR3 is TGTGCCAGCAGCCAGGCACTAGGGGGTCCTACAGATACGCAGTATTTT. It codes for CASSQALGGPTDTQYF.

J is TRBJ1-2 and V is TRBV7-2; 9 bases fit TRBD1. The V and J ends lost 1 base and 4 bases, in that order; junction bases with no gene match: 10. This CDR3 region has 17 residues. Germline CDR1 SGHTA, CDR2 FQGNSA. The CDR3 nucleotides are TGTGCCAGCAGCTTAGACATAGGGACAGGGAGGTTCTATGGCTACACCTTC. Its protein is CASSLDIGTGRFYGYTF.

This clone turned up a few times. V is TRBV27 and J is TRBJ1-5; a weak D match, TRBD1 (5 bases). Germline assignment: CDR1 MNHEY and CDR2 SMNVEV (reference sequence). Trimming stripped 5 bases from V and 5 bases from J, with 13 bases between. There are 14 residues in the CDR3. CDR3 coding DNA: TGTGCCAGCAGTCCCACCCAGGGCTATCAGCCCCAGCATTTT. Translating gives CASSPTQGYQPQHF.

The chain couples TRBV28 to TRBJ2-1; D remains ambiguous. V was pared by 3 bases and J by 0 bases, with 12 bases between. Germline CDR1 MDHEN, CDR2 SYDVKM. The length of the CDR3 is 16 residues. In nucleotides, the CDR3 is TGTGCCAGCAGTTTCTCCCCCGTCAGCTCCTACAATGAGCAGTTCTTC. The encoded protein is CASSFSPVSSYNEQFF.

The V gene is TRBV14, the J gene TRBJ2-1; D is perhaps TRBD2 (5 bases). Germline CDR1 SGHDN, CDR2 FVKESK. With 4 bases removed from V and 0 bases from J, the gap between germline ends came to 7 bases. The CDR3 has 14 residues. The CDR3 DNA sequence: TGTGCCAGCAGCCTCCGGGACTCCTACAATGAGCAGTTCTTC. Translating it yields CASSLRDSYNEQFF.

The rearrangement uses TRBV28 and TRBJ2-3, with a possible D match to TRBD1 (6 bases). Germline V gene sequence: CDR1 MDHEN, CDR2 SYDVKM. The CDR3 covers 15 residues. Trimming left V 2 bases short and J 2 bases short, with 11 bases between. The CDR3 protein is CASSLGTYATDTQYF. The DNA for the CDR3 is TGTGCCAGCAGTTTAGGGACATACGCCACAGATACGCAGTATTTT.

The V and J genes are TRBV5-4 and TRBJ2-7; 10 bases fit TRBD2. This CDR3 is built from 15 residues. Germline assignment: CDR1 SGHNT and CDR2 YYREEE (reference sequence). V was pared by 6 bases and J by 3 bases, with 9 bases of the junction left unmatched. The CDR3 DNA sequence: TGTGCCAGCATGGGAGGTCTAGCGGGAGACTACGAGCAGTACTTC. Protein product: CASMGGLAGDYEQYF.

The chain uses TRBV4-1 and TRBJ1-1; 10 nucleotides align to TRBD1. V lost 1 base, J lost 0 bases, and 5 bases stayed unmatched. The CDR3 is made up of 17 amino acids. Germline lookup yields CDR1 MGHRA and CDR2 YSYEKL. The CDR3 loop is CASSQVDRGLLNTEAFF. The CDR3, as DNA: TGCGCCAGCAGCCAAGTCGACAGGGGGCTGTTGAACACTGAAGCTTTCTTT.